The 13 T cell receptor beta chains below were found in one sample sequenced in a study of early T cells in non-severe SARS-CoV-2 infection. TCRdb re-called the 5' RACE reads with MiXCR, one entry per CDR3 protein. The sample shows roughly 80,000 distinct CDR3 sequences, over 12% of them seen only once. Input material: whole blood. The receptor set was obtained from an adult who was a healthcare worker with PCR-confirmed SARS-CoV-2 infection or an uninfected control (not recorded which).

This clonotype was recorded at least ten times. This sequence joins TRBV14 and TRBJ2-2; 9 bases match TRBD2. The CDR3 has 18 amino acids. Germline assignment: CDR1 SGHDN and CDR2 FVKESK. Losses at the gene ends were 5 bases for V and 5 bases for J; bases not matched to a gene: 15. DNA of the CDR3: TGTGCCAGCAGCGGTGGACTAGCGTCGCCCACTGGGACCGGGGAGCTGTTTTTT. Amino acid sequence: CASSGGLASPTGTGELFF.

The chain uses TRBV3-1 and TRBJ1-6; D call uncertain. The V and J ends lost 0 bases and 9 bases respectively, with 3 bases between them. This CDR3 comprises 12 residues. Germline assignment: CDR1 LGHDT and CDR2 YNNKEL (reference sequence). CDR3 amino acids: CASSQDVSPLHF. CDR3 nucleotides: TGTGCCAGCAGCCAAGATGTTTCACCCCTCCACTTT.

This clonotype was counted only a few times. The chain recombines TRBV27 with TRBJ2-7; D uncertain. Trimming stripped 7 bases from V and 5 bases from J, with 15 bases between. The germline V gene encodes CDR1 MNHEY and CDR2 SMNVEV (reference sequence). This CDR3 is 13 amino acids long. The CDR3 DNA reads TGTGCCAGCAAGGTGTGGTTGGGCCACGAGCAGTACTTC. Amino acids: CASKVWLGHEQYF.

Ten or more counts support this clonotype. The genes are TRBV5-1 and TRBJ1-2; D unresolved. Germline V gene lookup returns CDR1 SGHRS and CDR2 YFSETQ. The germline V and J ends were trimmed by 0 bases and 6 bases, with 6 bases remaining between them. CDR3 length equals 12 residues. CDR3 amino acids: CASSLASDGYTF. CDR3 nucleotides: TGCGCCAGCAGCTTGGCCAGCGATGGCTACACCTTC.

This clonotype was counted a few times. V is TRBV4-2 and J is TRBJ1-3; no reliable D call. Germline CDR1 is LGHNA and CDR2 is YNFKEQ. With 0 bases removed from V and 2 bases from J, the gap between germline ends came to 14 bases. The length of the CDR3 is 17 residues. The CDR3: CASSQDLRGGTGNTIYF. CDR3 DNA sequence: TGTGCCAGCAGCCAAGATTTGAGAGGAGGTACTGGAAACACCATATATTTT.

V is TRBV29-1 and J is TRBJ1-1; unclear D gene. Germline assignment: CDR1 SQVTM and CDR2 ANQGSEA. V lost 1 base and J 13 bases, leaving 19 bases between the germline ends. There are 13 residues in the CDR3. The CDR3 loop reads CSVEGDNSWALFF. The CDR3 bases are TGCAGCGTTGAAGGAGACAACTCTTGGGCACTTTTCTTT.

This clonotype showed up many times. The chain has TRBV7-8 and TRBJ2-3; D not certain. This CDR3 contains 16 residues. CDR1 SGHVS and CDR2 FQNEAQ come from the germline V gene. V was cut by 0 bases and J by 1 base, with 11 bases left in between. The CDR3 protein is CASSLARLPGTDTQYF. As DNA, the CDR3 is TGTGCCAGCAGCTTAGCCCGGCTCCCGGGCACAGATACGCAGTATTTT.

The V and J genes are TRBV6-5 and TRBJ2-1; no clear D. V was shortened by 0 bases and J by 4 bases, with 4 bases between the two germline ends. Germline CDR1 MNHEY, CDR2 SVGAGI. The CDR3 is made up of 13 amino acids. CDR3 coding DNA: TGTGCCAGCAGTTACTCAGGGTACAATGAGCAGTTCTTC. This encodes CASSYSGYNEQFF.

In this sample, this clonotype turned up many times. CDR3 DNA sequence: TGTGCCAGCAGGCTCCAGCGGGAGTGGTTATCTGTGCGAGTCACCGGGGAGCTGTTTTTT. Protein product: CASRLQREWLSVRVTGELFF. The chain combines TRBV21-1 with TRBJ2-2; no DNA check was done on the table's D call, TRBD2. TRBV21-1 constitutes a pseudogene. The CDR3 runs 20 residues.

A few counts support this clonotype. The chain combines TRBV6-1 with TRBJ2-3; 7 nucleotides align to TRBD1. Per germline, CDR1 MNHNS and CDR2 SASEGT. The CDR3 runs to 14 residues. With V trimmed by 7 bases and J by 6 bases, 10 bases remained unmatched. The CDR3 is CASTGTDGADTQYF. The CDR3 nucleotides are TGTGCCAGCACCGGGACAGACGGAGCGGATACGCAGTATTTT.

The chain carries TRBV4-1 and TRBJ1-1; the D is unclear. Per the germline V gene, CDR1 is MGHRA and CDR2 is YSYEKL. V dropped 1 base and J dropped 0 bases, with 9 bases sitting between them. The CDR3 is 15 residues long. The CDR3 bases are TGCGCCAGCAGCCAAGCTGTCCAAGTGAACACTGAAGCTTTCTTT. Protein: CASSQAVQVNTEAFF.

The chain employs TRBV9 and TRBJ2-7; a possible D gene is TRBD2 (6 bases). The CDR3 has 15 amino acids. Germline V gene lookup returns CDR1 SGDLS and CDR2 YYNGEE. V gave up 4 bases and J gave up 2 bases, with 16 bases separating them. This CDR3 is CASSNPGLPPYEQYF. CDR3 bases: TGTGCCAGCAGCAATCCGGGACTCCCGCCCTACGAGCAGTACTTC. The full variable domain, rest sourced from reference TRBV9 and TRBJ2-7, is DSGVTQTPKHLITATGQRVTLRCSPRSGDLSVYWYQQSLDQGLQFLIQYYNGEERAKGNILERFSAQQFPDLHSELNLSSLELGDSALYFCASSNPGLPPYEQYFGPGTRLTVT.

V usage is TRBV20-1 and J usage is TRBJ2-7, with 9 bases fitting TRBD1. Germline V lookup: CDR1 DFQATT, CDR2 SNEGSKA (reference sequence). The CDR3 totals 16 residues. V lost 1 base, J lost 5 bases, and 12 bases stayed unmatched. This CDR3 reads CSARVYNKDRGHEQYF. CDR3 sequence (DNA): TGCAGTGCTAGAGTGTATAATAAGGACAGGGGCCACGAGCAGTACTTC.